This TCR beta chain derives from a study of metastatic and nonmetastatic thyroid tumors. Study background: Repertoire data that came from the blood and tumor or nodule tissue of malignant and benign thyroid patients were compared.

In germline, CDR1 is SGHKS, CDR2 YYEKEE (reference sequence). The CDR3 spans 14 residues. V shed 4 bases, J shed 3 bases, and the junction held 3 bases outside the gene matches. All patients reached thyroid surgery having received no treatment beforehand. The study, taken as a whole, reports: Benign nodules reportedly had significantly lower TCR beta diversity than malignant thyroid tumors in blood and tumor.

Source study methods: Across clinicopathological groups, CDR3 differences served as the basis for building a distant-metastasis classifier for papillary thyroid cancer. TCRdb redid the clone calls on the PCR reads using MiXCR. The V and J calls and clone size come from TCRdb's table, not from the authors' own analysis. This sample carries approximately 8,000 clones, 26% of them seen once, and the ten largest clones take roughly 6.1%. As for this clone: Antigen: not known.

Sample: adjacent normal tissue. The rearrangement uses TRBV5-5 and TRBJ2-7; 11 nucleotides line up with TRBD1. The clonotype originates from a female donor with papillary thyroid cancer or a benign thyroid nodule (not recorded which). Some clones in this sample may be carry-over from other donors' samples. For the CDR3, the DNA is TGTGCCAGCAGCGGAGGGACAGGGGGCTACGAGCAGTACTTC. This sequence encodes CASSGGTGGYEQYF.